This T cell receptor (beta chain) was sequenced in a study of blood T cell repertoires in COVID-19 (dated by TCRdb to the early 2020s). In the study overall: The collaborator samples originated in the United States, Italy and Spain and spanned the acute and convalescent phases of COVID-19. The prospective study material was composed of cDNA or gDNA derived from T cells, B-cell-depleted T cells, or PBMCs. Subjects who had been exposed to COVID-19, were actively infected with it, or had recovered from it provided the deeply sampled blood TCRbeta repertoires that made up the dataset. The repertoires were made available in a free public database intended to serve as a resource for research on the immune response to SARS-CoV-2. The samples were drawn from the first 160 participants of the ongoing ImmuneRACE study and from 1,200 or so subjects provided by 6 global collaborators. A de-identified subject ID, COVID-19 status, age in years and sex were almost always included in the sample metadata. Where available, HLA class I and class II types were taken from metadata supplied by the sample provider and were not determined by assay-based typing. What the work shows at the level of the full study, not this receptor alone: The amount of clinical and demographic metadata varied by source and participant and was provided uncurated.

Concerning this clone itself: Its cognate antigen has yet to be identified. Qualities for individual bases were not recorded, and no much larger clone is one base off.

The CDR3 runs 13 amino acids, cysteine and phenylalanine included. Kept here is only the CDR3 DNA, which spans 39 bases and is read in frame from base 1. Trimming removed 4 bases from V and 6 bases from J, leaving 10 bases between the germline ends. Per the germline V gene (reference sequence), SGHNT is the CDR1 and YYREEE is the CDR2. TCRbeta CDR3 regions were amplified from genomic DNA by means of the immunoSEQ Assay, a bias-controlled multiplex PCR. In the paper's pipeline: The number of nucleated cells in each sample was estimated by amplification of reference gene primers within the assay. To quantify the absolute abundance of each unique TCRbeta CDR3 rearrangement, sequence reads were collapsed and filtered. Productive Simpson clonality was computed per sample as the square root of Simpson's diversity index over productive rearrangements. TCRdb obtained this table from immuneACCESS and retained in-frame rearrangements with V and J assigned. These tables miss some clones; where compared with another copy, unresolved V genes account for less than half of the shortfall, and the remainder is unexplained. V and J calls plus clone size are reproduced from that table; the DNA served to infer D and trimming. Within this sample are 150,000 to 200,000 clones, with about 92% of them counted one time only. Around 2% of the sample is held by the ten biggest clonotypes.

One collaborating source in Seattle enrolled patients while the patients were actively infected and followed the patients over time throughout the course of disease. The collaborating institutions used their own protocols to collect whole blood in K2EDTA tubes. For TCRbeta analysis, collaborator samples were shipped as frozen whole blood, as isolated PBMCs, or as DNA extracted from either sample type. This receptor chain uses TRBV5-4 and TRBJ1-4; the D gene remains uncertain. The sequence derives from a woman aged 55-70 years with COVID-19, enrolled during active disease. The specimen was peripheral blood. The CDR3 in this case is CASSASVHEKLFF. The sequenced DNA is TGTGCCAGCAGCGCGAGTGTACATGAAAAACTGTTTTTT.